This is a list of T cell receptor beta chains from one sample in a study of shared clonotypes between healthy human individuals. Repertoires were generated with immunoSEQ multiplex PCR, while TCRdb's copy carries only in-frame clones and drops some. The sample carries roughly 2.2 million clones, 85% to 95% recorded once. The source material was naive CD4+ T cells from PBMCs. The receptors derive from a man between 18 and 35 years old in good health. Some clones in this sample may be carry-over from other donors' samples. CDR3s include the opening cysteine and the closing phenylalanine or tryptophan. A D gene is named only where the DNA matches it firmly. Size values are once, few and many counts, or a class for expanded clones, and some rows have none.

V gene: TRBV5-1
CDR3 length: 15
J gene: TRBJ2-6
D gene: NA
clone size: NA
CDR3 DNA: TGCGCCAGCAGCTTGGTGGGGTCTGGGGCCAACGTCCTGACTTTC
CDR3 protein: CASSLVGSGANVLTF

V gene: TRBV6-5
CDR3 length: 15
J gene: TRBJ2-7
D gene: TRBD2
clone size: NA
CDR3 DNA: TGCGCCAGCAGTCCCTTCGGGAGGGGAGAGCACGAGCAGTACTTC
CDR3 protein: CASSPFGRGEHEQYF

V gene: TRBV28
CDR3 length: 14
J gene: TRBJ1-5
D gene: NA
clone size: NA
CDR3 DNA: TGTGCCAGCAGTTTTAATGGACAGAATCAGCCCCAGCATTTT
CDR3 protein: CASSFNGQNQPQHF

V gene: TRBV15
CDR3 length: 15
J gene: TRBJ2-7
D gene: NA
clone size: NA
CDR3 DNA: TGTGCCACCAGCACCTGGGGCAGGGGAGGTTACGAGCAGTATTTC
CDR3 protein: CATSTWGRGGYEQYF

V gene: TRBV5-1
CDR3 length: 12
J gene: TRBJ1-2
D gene: NA
clone size: NA
CDR3 DNA: TGCGCCAGCAGCGGGCGGGGCTATGGCTACACCTTC
CDR3 protein: CASSGRGYGYTF

V gene: TRBV5-8
CDR3 length: 14
J gene: TRBJ1-5
D gene: NA
clone size: NA
CDR3 DNA: TGTGCCAGCAACAAACGACCTGGGAATCAGCCCCAGCATTTT
CDR3 protein: CASNKRPGNQPQHF

V gene: TRBV30
CDR3 length: 14
J gene: TRBJ2-7
D gene: TRBD2
clone size: NA
CDR3 DNA: TGTGCCTGGAGTATCGGACTAGCGGGCTACGAGCAGTACTTC
CDR3 protein: CAWSIGLAGYEQYF

V gene: TRBV10-3
CDR3 length: 14
J gene: TRBJ1-1
D gene: NA
clone size: NA
CDR3 DNA: TGTGCCATCAGCTACACAGGGAAGAACACTGAAGCTTTCTTT
CDR3 protein: CAISYTGKNTEAFF

V gene: TRBV11-2
CDR3 length: 14
J gene: TRBJ2-5
D gene: NA
clone size: NA
CDR3 DNA: TGTGCCAGCAGCTTAGTTGCGTACCAAGAGACCCAGTACTTC
CDR3 protein: CASSLVAYQETQYF

V gene: TRBV29-1
CDR3 length: 13
J gene: TRBJ1-1
D gene: NA
clone size: NA
CDR3 DNA: TGCAGCGTTGCAGGAGCCTTGAAAACTGAAGCTTTCTTT
CDR3 protein: CSVAGALKTEAFF

V gene: TRBV9
CDR3 length: 18
J gene: TRBJ2-1
D gene: TRBD2
clone size: NA
CDR3 DNA: TGTGCCAGCAGCGTAGGAGGGACTAGCGGGAGGGGGTACAATGAGCAGTTCTTC
CDR3 protein: CASSVGGTSGRGYNEQFF

V gene: TRBV4-1
CDR3 length: 14
J gene: TRBJ2-1
D gene: TRBD1
clone size: NA
CDR3 DNA: TGCGCCAGCAGCCAAGGGGACAGCTACAATGAGCAGTTCTTC
CDR3 protein: CASSQGDSYNEQFF

V gene: TRBV11-2
CDR3 length: 13
J gene: TRBJ2-7
D gene: NA
clone size: once
CDR3 DNA: TGTGCCAGCAGCTTAGATGGACACCACGAGCAGTACTTC
CDR3 protein: CASSLDGHHEQYF

V gene: TRBV11-2
CDR3 length: 16
J gene: TRBJ2-1
D gene: TRBD2
clone size: NA
CDR3 DNA: TGTGCCAGCAGCCCGGGACTAGCGGTAACCTACAATGAGCAGTTCTTC
CDR3 protein: CASSPGLAVTYNEQFF

V gene: TRBV6-1
CDR3 length: 14
J gene: TRBJ1-2
D gene: TRBD1
clone size: NA
CDR3 DNA: TGTGCCAGCAGTCCCCCAGGGGGAGGCTATGGCTACACCTTC
CDR3 protein: CASSPPGGGYGYTF

V gene: TRBV5-1
CDR3 length: 15
J gene: TRBJ1-1
D gene: NA
clone size: NA
CDR3 DNA: TGCGCCAGCAGCTTGGAGGGAATAGGGTCCACTGAAGCTTTCTTT
CDR3 protein: CASSLEGIGSTEAFF

V gene: TRBV7-7
CDR3 length: 16
J gene: TRBJ2-5
D gene: TRBD1
clone size: NA
CDR3 DNA: TGTGCCAGCAGCTTAGTGGGGACAGGGAGGGAGGAGACCCAGTACTTC
CDR3 protein: CASSLVGTGREETQYF

V gene: TRBV18
CDR3 length: 15
J gene: TRBJ1-4
D gene: NA
clone size: once
CDR3 DNA: TGTGCCAGCTCACCATCGCAGGGGTCCAATGAAAAACTGTTTTTT
CDR3 protein: CASSPSQGSNEKLFF

V gene: TRBV9
CDR3 length: 18
J gene: TRBJ2-3
D gene: NA
clone size: NA
CDR3 DNA: TGTGCCAGCAGCGTTAGTAGCCCGACTCACTTTAGCACAGATACGCAGTATTTT
CDR3 protein: CASSVSSPTHFSTDTQYF

V gene: TRBV6-4
CDR3 length: 16
J gene: TRBJ1-2
D gene: NA
clone size: NA
CDR3 DNA: TGTGCCAGCAGACCAAGGGGGGGGGCAAAGAACTATGGCTACACCTTC
CDR3 protein: CASRPRGGAKNYGYTF

V gene: TRBV6-1
CDR3 length: 14
J gene: TRBJ1-2
D gene: TRBD1
clone size: NA
CDR3 DNA: TGTGCCAGCAGTGAAACAGGGGCCAGGGATGGCTACACCTTC
CDR3 protein: CASSETGARDGYTF

V gene: TRBV6-1
CDR3 length: 13
J gene: TRBJ1-2
D gene: NA
clone size: NA
CDR3 DNA: TGTGCCGCCCTGGACAGAAGAAACTATGGCTACACCTTC
CDR3 protein: CAALDRRNYGYTF

V gene: TRBV7-9
CDR3 length: 16
J gene: TRBJ2-1
D gene: TRBD2
clone size: NA
CDR3 DNA: TGTGCCAGCAGCCCGACTTGGACTAGCGGGAGTAATGAGCAGTTCTTC
CDR3 protein: CASSPTWTSGSNEQFF

V gene: TRBV7-2
CDR3 length: 19
J gene: TRBJ2-7
D gene: TRBD2
clone size: NA
CDR3 DNA: TGTGCCAGCAGCTCCCACCACTCACTAGCGGGAGGCCTGAACTACGAGCAGTACTTC
CDR3 protein: CASSSHHSLAGGLNYEQYF

V gene: TRBV7-8
CDR3 length: 15
J gene: TRBJ1-5
D gene: TRBD1
clone size: NA
CDR3 DNA: TGTGCCAGCAGCTTAGCGGACAGGGGGCTCAGGACCCAGCATTTT
CDR3 protein: CASSLADRGLRTQHF

V gene: TRBV5-1
CDR3 length: 15
J gene: TRBJ1-1
D gene: TRBD1
clone size: NA
CDR3 DNA: TGCGCCAGCAGCACCCTCAGGGGGGGAGACACTGAAGCTTTCTTT
CDR3 protein: CASSTLRGGDTEAFF

V gene: TRBV7-8
CDR3 length: 16
J gene: TRBJ1-1
D gene: TRBD1
clone size: once
CDR3 DNA: TGTGCCAGCAGCCAAGCCGGGACAGGGGCATACGCTGAAGCTTTCTTT
CDR3 protein: CASSQAGTGAYAEAFF

V gene: TRBV5-1
CDR3 length: 14
J gene: TRBJ1-1
D gene: TRBD1
clone size: NA
CDR3 DNA: TGCGCCAGCAGCTTCGGACAGGGAGGCACTGAAGCTTTCTTT
CDR3 protein: CASSFGQGGTEAFF

V gene: TRBV19
CDR3 length: 18
J gene: TRBJ2-7
D gene: TRBD2
clone size: NA
CDR3 DNA: TGTGCCAGTAGTATCCAAGCCGCTAGCGGGAGACCCTTCTACGAGCAGTACTTC
CDR3 protein: CASSIQAASGRPFYEQYF

V gene: TRBV5-6
CDR3 length: 17
J gene: TRBJ2-1
D gene: NA
clone size: NA
CDR3 DNA: TGTGCCAGCAGTCCTGTTCCGGGGAGGACCTCCTACAATGAGCAGTTCTTC
CDR3 protein: CASSPVPGRTSYNEQFF

V gene: TRBV5-8
CDR3 length: 15
J gene: TRBJ2-1
D gene: NA
clone size: NA
CDR3 DNA: TGTGCCAGCAGCTTGGCAGGACAGCCGTACAATGAGCAGTTCTTC
CDR3 protein: CASSLAGQPYNEQFF

V gene: TRBV2
CDR3 length: 16
J gene: TRBJ1-5
D gene: NA
clone size: NA
CDR3 DNA: TGTGCCAGCAGTGGTCGTTCGGCAGACCCCAATCAGCCCCAGCATTTT
CDR3 protein: CASSGRSADPNQPQHF

V gene: TRBV19
CDR3 length: 15
J gene: TRBJ1-2
D gene: NA
clone size: NA
CDR3 DNA: TGTGCCAGTACCGGCGGGGGCATTTCGTCGTTCAGCTACACCTTC
CDR3 protein: CASTGGGISSFSYTF

V gene: TRBV27
CDR3 length: 16
J gene: TRBJ1-5
D gene: NA
clone size: NA
CDR3 DNA: TGTGCCAGCATGCGCTCGGGGCTGGAAAGCAATCAGCCCCAGCATTTT
CDR3 protein: CASMRSGLESNQPQHF

V gene: TRBV6-4
CDR3 length: 15
J gene: TRBJ2-1
D gene: NA
clone size: NA
CDR3 DNA: TGTGCCAGCAGTGATCCCACTAAAACAGGGCTTGAGCAGTTCTTC
CDR3 protein: CASSDPTKTGLEQFF

V gene: TRBV28
CDR3 length: 15
J gene: TRBJ1-3
D gene: NA
clone size: NA
CDR3 DNA: TGTGCCAGCAGTTCCACGGGCGTCTCTGGAAACACCATATATTTT
CDR3 protein: CASSSTGVSGNTIYF

V gene: TRBV5-5
CDR3 length: 13
J gene: TRBJ1-2
D gene: TRBD1
clone size: NA
CDR3 DNA: TGTGCCAGCAGCCTGACAGGGAATCTTGGCTACACCTTC
CDR3 protein: CASSLTGNLGYTF

V gene: TRBV19
CDR3 length: 13
J gene: TRBJ2-2
D gene: NA
clone size: NA
CDR3 DNA: TGTGCCAGTAAAAGTCGGAACACCGGGGAGCTGTTTTTT
CDR3 protein: CASKSRNTGELFF

V gene: TRBV28
CDR3 length: 15
J gene: TRBJ2-3
D gene: TRBD2
clone size: NA
CDR3 DNA: TGTGCCAGCAGTTTCTCAGCGGGGCGCACAGATACGCAGTATTTT
CDR3 protein: CASSFSAGRTDTQYF

V gene: TRBV14
CDR3 length: 16
J gene: TRBJ2-5
D gene: NA
clone size: NA
CDR3 DNA: TGTGCCAGCAGCCAAGAGTTTATGGGTTTAGGAGAGACCCAGTACTTC
CDR3 protein: CASSQEFMGLGETQYF

V gene: TRBV25-1
CDR3 length: 13
J gene: TRBJ2-3
D gene: NA
clone size: NA
CDR3 DNA: TGTGCCAGCAGAGGGACCCCGGGAGATACGCAGTATTTT
CDR3 protein: CASRGTPGDTQYF

V gene: TRBV4-2
CDR3 length: 12
J gene: TRBJ2-7
D gene: NA
clone size: once
CDR3 DNA: TGTGCCAGCAGCCAAGTAGATCGCGAGCAGTACTTC
CDR3 protein: CASSQVDREQYF

V gene: TRBV4-3
CDR3 length: 14
J gene: TRBJ2-7
D gene: TRBD1
clone size: NA
CDR3 DNA: TGCGCCAGCAGCCTCACCGGGACAGGGGTCGGGCAGTACTTC
CDR3 protein: CASSLTGTGVGQYF

V gene: TRBV29-1
CDR3 length: 17
J gene: TRBJ1-1
D gene: TRBD1
clone size: NA
CDR3 DNA: TGCAGCGTTGAAGGCCGGGACAGGGGTTGGCGGGACACTGAAGCTTTCTTT
CDR3 protein: CSVEGRDRGWRDTEAFF

V gene: TRBV7-9
CDR3 length: 15
J gene: TRBJ2-7
D gene: NA
clone size: NA
CDR3 DNA: TGTGCCAGCAGCTTAGGTCAGGCCATAACCTACGAGCAGTACTTC
CDR3 protein: CASSLGQAITYEQYF

V gene: TRBV5-1
CDR3 length: 15
J gene: TRBJ1-1
D gene: TRBD1
clone size: NA
CDR3 DNA: TGCGCCAGCAGCTCCCAGGGGGGAGAGAACACTGAAGCTTTCTTT
CDR3 protein: CASSSQGGENTEAFF

V gene: TRBV11-3
CDR3 length: 15
J gene: TRBJ2-4
D gene: NA
clone size: NA
CDR3 DNA: TGTGCCAGCAGCCCAAACCGGGCCAGCGGCAACATTCAGTACTTC
CDR3 protein: CASSPNRASGNIQYF

V gene: TRBV6-1
CDR3 length: 15
J gene: TRBJ2-7
D gene: TRBD1
clone size: NA
CDR3 DNA: TGTGCCAGCAGCCCTGGGACAGGGCAGCCCAACGAGCAGTACTTC
CDR3 protein: CASSPGTGQPNEQYF